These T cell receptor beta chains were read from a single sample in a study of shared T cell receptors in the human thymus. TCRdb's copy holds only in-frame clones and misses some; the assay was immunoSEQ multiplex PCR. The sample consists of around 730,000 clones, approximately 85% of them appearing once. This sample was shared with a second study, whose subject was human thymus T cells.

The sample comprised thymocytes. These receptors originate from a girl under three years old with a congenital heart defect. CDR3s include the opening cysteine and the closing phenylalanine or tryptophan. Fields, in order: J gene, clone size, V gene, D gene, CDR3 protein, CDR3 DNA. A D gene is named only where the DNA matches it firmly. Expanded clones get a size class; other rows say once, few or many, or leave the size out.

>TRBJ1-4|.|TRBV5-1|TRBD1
CASSLVGPGQRNEKLFF
TGCGCCAGCAGCTTGGTTGGGCCGGGACAGCGGAATGAAAAACTGTTTTTT
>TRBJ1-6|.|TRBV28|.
CASSFGGYQYNSPLHF
TGTGCCAGCAGTTTCGGAGGGTACCAATATAATTCACCCCTCCACTTT
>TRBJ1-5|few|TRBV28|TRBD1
CASSSTGQPQHF
TGTGCCAGCAGTTCGACAGGGCAGCCCCAGCATTTT
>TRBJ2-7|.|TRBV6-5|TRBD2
CAISQLAGDEQYF
TGTGCCATCTCACAGCTAGCGGGGGACGAGCAGTACTTC
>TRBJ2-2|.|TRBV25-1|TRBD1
CASSEFSGDRAGELFF
TGTGCCAGCAGTGAATTCTCTGGGGACAGGGCCGGGGAGCTGTTTTTT
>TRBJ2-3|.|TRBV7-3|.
CASSFSGNGTDTQYF
TGTGCCAGCAGCTTTTCTGGCAACGGCACAGATACGCAGTATTTT
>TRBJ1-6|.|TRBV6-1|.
CASSEATVGANSPLHF
TGTGCCAGCAGTGAAGCTACGGTAGGGGCTAATTCACCCCTCCACTTT
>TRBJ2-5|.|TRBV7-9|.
CASSPPGQETQYF
TGTGCCAGCAGCCCCCCGGGCCAAGAGACCCAGTACTTC
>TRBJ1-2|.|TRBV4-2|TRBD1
CASSRNGQGNYGYTF
TGTGCCAGCAGCCGCAACGGACAGGGCAACTATGGCTACACCTTC
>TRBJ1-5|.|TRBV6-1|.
CASSGDSPSAQHF
TGTGCCAGCAGTGGCGACAGCCCTTCAGCCCAGCATTTT
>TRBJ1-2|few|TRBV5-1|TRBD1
CASSLDEGAAYGYTF
TGCGCCAGCAGCTTGGATGAGGGGGCGGCATATGGCTACACCTTC
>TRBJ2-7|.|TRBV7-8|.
CASSLTKVVRQGLVRQYF
TGTGCCAGCAGCTTAACCAAAGTAGTTAGGCAGGGGTTGGTTAGGCAGTACTTC
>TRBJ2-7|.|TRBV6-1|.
CASSDLILWGGEQYF
TGTGCCAGCAGTGACCTCATCCTTTGGGGCGGCGAGCAGTACTTC
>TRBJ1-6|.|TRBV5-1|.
CASSLGGRVFTNNSPLHF
TGCGCCAGCAGCTTGGGTGGCAGGGTTTTTACAAATAATTCACCCCTCCACTTT
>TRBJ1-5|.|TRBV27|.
CASSLWGGEYSNQPQHF
TGTGCCAGCAGTCTATGGGGGGGGGAATATAGCAATCAGCCCCAGCATTTT
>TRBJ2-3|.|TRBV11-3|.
CASSLNRDIRGDTQYF
TGTGCCAGCAGCCTAAACCGGGACATCCGCGGTGATACGCAGTATTTT
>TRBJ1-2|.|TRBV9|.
CASSVGGRYYGYTF
TGTGCCAGCAGCGTAGGGGGCAGGTACTATGGCTACACCTTC
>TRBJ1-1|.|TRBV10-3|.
CAIMGPNEGGANTEAFF
TGTGCCATCATGGGGCCGAACGAGGGAGGGGCGAACACTGAAGCTTTCTTT
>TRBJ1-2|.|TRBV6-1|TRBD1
CASSVGDWDRGTEGYGYTF
TGTGCCAGCAGTGTAGGGGATTGGGACAGGGGGACGGAGGGCTATGGCTACACCTTC
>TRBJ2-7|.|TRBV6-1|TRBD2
CATRGASGGYEQYF
TGTGCCACCAGGGGGGCTAGCGGGGGGTACGAGCAGTACTTC
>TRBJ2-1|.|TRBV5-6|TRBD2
CASSYNPGGPVYNEQFF
TGTGCCAGCAGCTACAACCCGGGGGGGCCGGTGTACAATGAGCAGTTCTTC
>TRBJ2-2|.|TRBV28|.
CASSLGARDPGELFF
TGTGCCAGCAGTCTGGGGGCGAGGGATCCCGGGGAGCTGTTTTTT
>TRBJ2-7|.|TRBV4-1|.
CASSIRQNTYEQYF
TGCGCCAGCAGCATCCGACAAAACACCTACGAGCAGTACTTC
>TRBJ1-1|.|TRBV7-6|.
CASSAGPLNTEAFF
TGTGCCAGCAGCGCGGGACCCCTGAACACTGAAGCTTTCTTT
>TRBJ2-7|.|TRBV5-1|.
CASSFQTRPRSFYEQYF
TGCGCCAGCAGCTTTCAAACTCGTCCGAGAAGTTTCTACGAGCAGTACTTC
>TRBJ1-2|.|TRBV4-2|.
CASSQDGGGPRYAF
TGTGCCAGCAGCCAAGATGGCGGGGGGCCCCGCTACGCCTTC
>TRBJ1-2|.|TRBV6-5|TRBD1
CASSYSTRGYGYTF
TGTGCCAGCAGTTACTCGACCAGGGGGTATGGCTACACCTTC
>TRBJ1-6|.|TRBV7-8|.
CASSPSHLASPLHF
TGTGCCAGCAGCCCGAGCCACCTAGCCTCACCCCTCCACTTT
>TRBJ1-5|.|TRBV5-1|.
CASRGGANQPQHF
TGCGCCAGCAGGGGGGGGGCCAATCAGCCCCAGCATTTT
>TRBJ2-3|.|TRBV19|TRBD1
CASSSRTGGDSTDTQYF
TGTGCCAGTAGTAGCAGGACAGGGGGAGATAGCACAGATACGCAGTATTTT